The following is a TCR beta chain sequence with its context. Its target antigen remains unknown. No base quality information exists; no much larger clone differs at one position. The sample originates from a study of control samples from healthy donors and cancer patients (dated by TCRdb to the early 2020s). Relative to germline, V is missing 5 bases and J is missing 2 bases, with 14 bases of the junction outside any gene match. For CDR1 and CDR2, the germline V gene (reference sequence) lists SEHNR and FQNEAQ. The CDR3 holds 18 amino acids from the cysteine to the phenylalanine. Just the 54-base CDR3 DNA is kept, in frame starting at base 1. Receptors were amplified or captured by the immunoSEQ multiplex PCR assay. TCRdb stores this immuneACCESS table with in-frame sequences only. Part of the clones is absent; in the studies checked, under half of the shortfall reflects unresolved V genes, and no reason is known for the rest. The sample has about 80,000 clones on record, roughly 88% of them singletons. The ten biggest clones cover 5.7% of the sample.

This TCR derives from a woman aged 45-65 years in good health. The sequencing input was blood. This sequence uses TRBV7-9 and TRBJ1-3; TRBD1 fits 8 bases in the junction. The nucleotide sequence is TGTGCCAGCAGCCGCCTACAGGGGGGCCTCTCGGCTGGAAACACCATATATTTT. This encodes CASSRLQGGLSAGNTIYF. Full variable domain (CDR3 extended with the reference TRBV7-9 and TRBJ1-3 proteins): DTGVSQNPRHKITKRGQNVTFRCDPISEHNRLYWYRQTLGQGPEFLTYFQNEAQLEKSRLLSDRFSAERPKGSFSTLEIQRTEQGDSAMYLCASSRLQGGLSAGNTIYFGEGSWLTVV.